Sequencing of this TCR beta chain was carried out in a study of T-cell reconstitution after alpha-beta-depleted transplantation in children (dated by TCRdb to the mid-2010s). With regard to the full study: Using TCR repertoire profiling, the study followed T-cell immune reconstitution in a quantitative way in children after TCRalphabeta/CD19-depleted allogeneic hematopoietic cell transplantation.

V loses 0 bases of germline sequence and J loses 4 bases, and the interval between the two ends is 16 bases. CDR1 and CDR2, per the germline V gene, are MGHRA and YSYEKL. The CDR3 runs 17 residues from the cysteine to the phenylalanine. Of the read, only the CDR3 DNA is kept; its 51 bases are in frame from base 1. The protocol used for the library was PCR. TCRdb lists the instrument as Illumina HiSeq 2500. To normalize quantification of the TCRbeta repertoire, the TCR libraries were built with molecular barcoding that relied on unique molecular identifiers. TCRdb reprocessed the public reads (quality trimming at Q25 with fastp, clone calling with MiXCR) and kept in-frame beta chains. One record per CDR3 amino acid sequence lists the most common genes and DNA. The table for this sample lists 420,000 or so distinct CDR3 sequences; 11% of them were counted only once. 4.5% to 7% of the sample belongs to the ten largest clones.

A remark on this clonotype: What this receptor recognizes is not known. No per-base quality is available; no much larger clone lies one base away.

This receptor was obtained from a human donor who donated a stem cell graft to a child with acute myeloid leukemia. This specimen consisted of PBMCs from the stem cell graft donor, obtained from the stem cell graft. The chain joins TRBV4-1 to TRBJ2-1; perhaps TRBD1 is the D gene, with 5 bases matching. The sequenced DNA: TGCGCCAGCAGCCAAGATTTGATGACAGCAATATACAATGAGCAGTTCTTC. It codes for CASSQDLMTAIYNEQFF.